A single sample gave rise to the 22 T cell receptor beta chains below, sequenced in a study of Ad26.COV2.S vaccination and SARS-CoV-2 variants. TCRdb's table, derived via immunoSEQ multiplex PCR, lists solely in-frame clones and lacks some. There are approximately 410,000 clones in the sample; approximately 90% occur only once, and about 3.6% lies in the top ten. Sample treatment: around 19 received Ad26.COV2.S at low or high dose, single or two shots; about 5 received placebo; per-sample allocation not given. Repertoires come from day 63 after the first vaccine or placebo injection. Sequencing used peripheral blood, obtained in a trial of Ad26.COV2.S vaccine versus placebo. Receptors originate from a person between 18 and 60 years old who received the Ad26.COV2.S COVID-19 vaccine or a placebo.

The J gene is TRBJ2-3, the V gene TRBV6-4, with 10 bases identical to TRBD2. The CDR3 has 15 residues. Germline V gives CDR1 MRHNA, CDR2 SNTAGT. With 3 bases clipped from V and 4 bases from J, the junction kept 4 bases outside the gene matches. CDR3 protein: CASSEKAGGPDTQYF. The CDR3, as DNA: TGTGCCAGCAGTGAAAAAGCGGGGGGGCCAGATACGCAGTATTTT.

V gene TRBV7-2 combines with J gene TRBJ2-3, with D possibly matching TRBD2 (7 bases). Between the trimmed V and J ends, which lost 5 bases and 4 bases, there was a span of 28 bases. The CDR3 is 19 amino acids. CDR1 is SGHTA and CDR2 is FQGNSA in the germline V gene. The CDR3 nucleotides are TGTGCCAGCAGCCCGCCCCTACGCGGGGGCGCCCAAGGCTCAGATACGCAGTATTTT. This translates into CASSPPLRGGAQGSDTQYF.

The chain uses TRBV3-1 (or the pseudogene TRBV3-2) and TRBJ1-5, with D uncertain. Germline V gives CDR1 LGHDT, CDR2 YNNKEL (reference sequence). The CDR3 spans 14 residues. V gave up 0 bases and J gave up 4 bases, with 7 bases separating them. DNA for the CDR3: TGTGCCAGCAGCCAAGATGGAGCGAATCAGCCCCAGCATTTT. It translates to CASSQDGANQPQHF.

This chain connects TRBV14 to TRBJ2-3; D remains unclear. Germline lookup yields CDR1 SGHDN and CDR2 FVKESK. The CDR3 runs to 14 residues. The V gene lost 2 bases and the J gene lost 0 bases, with 6 bases spanning the gap. In nucleotides, the CDR3 is TGTGCCAGCAGCCAACCATGGAGCACAGATACGCAGTATTTT. Translated, it gives CASSQPWSTDTQYF.

V gene TRBV6-5 combines with J gene TRBJ1-6; unclear D gene. Germline CDR1 is MNHEY and CDR2 is SVGAGI. V was clipped by 7 bases and J by 0 bases, with 10 bases between them. The CDR3 has 15 residues. The CDR3 is CASTGRSSYNSPLHF. The CDR3 DNA sequence: TGTGCCAGCACCGGACGGAGCTCCTATAATTCACCCCTCCACTTT.

The V and J genes are TRBV14 and TRBJ2-7, with 8 nucleotides matching TRBD2. J lost 5 bases, V lost 3 bases, and 12 bases had no gene match. The CDR3 has 16 residues. In germline, CDR1 is SGHDN, CDR2 FVKESK. The CDR3: CASSHGTGTSLHEQYF. The CDR3, as DNA: TGTGCCAGCAGCCATGGAACCGGGACTAGTCTCCACGAGCAGTACTTC. The full variable domain, completed using reference TRBV14 and TRBJ2-7, is EAGVTQFPSHSVIEKGQTVTLRCDPISGHDNLYWYRRVMGKEIKFLLHFVKESKQDESGMPNNRFLAERTGGTYSTLKVQPAELEDSGVYFCASSHGTGTSLHEQYFGPGTRLTVT.

The CDR3 protein is CASSGQMGTPYGYTF. In DNA form, the CDR3 reads TGTGCCAGCAGTGGCCAAATGGGAACCCCTTATGGCTACACCTTC. V is TRBV25-1 and J is TRBJ1-2; D is unresolved. The germline V gene encodes CDR1 MGHDK and CDR2 SYGVNS. CDR3 length: 15 residues. V was clipped by 4 bases and J by 5 bases, with 17 bases between them.

The chain has TRBV5-1 and TRBJ1-4; TRBD1 matches 10 bases. The CDR3 sequence is 15 residues long. Germline trimming cut 4 bases from V and 8 bases from J; bases unmatched to any gene: 8. Germline values: CDR1 SGHRS, CDR2 YFSETQ. CDR3 sequence reads: CASSPRTGGREKLFF. The CDR3 DNA sequence: TGCGCCAGCAGCCCCCGGACAGGGGGGAGAGAAAAACTGTTTTTT.

The chain uses TRBV19 and TRBJ2-7, with TRBD1 identical over 7 bases. Germline values: CDR1 LNHDA, CDR2 SQIVND (reference sequence). The CDR3 totals 14 residues. Unmatched junction bases numbered 6, after V lost 6 bases and J lost 1 base. CDR3 loop: CASRDRDISYEQYF. The CDR3, as DNA: TGTGCCAGTAGAGACAGGGATATATCCTACGAGCAGTACTTC.

The CDR3 region is CASSATRETQYF. The DNA for the CDR3 is TGTGCCAGCAGCGCCACGCGAGAGACCCAGTACTTC. The chain uses TRBV3-1 (or the pseudogene TRBV3-2) and TRBJ2-5, with D unresolved. The CDR3 runs to 12 residues. Trimming shortened V by 5 bases and J by 4 bases, and 8 bases separated the two germline ends. CDR1 is LGHDT and CDR2 is YNNKEL in the germline V gene (reference sequence).

On this clone: Germline is not matched at one junction end, which may reflect a read error. The rearrangement joins TRBV6-1 to TRBJ2-3; D is undetermined. From germline, CDR1 is MNHNS and CDR2 SASEGT. The CDR3 covers 16 residues. CDR3 region: CASSVSYSYSTNTQYF. CDR3 bases: TGTGCCAGCAGTGTTTCGTACAGCTATTCCACAAATACGCAGTATTTT.

This chain uses TRBV3-1 (or the pseudogene TRBV3-2) with TRBJ2-1; D may be TRBD2 (6 bases). The germline V gene encodes CDR1 LGHDT and CDR2 YNNKEL (reference sequence). The CDR3 is 14 residues long. V was cut by 1 base and J by 8 bases, with 12 bases left in between. CDR3: CASSQGWGGDEQFF. Here the CDR3 DNA reads TGTGCCAGCAGCCAAGGGTGGGGCGGGGATGAGCAGTTCTTC.

The chain joins TRBV30 to TRBJ1-4; D is undetermined. This CDR3 has 15 residues. The germline V gene has CDR1 GTSNPN and CDR2 SVGIG (reference sequence). Trimming took 1 base from V and 4 from J, leaving 13 bases between them. In nucleotides, the CDR3 is TGTGCCTGGAGTGAACCGCCTGGGATTAATGAAAAACTGTTTTTT. Protein sequence: CAWSEPPGINEKLFF.

This rearrangement joins TRBV4-1 to TRBJ2-1; 11 nucleotides align to TRBD1. The V segment lost 2 bases and the J segment 7 bases; nucleotides outside the gene matches: 7. Germline V gene data show CDR1 as MGHRA and CDR2 as YSYEKL. This CDR3 comprises 16 residues. The CDR3 here is CASSQFFGDRGNEQFF. In DNA form, the CDR3 reads TGCGCCAGCAGCCAATTCTTCGGGGACAGGGGGAATGAGCAGTTCTTC.

With respect to this clone: One end of the junction varies from germline; a read error may be responsible. J is TRBJ2-5 and V is TRBV7-7, with D unclear. Germline V gene data show CDR1 as SSHAT and CDR2 as FNYEAQ (reference sequence). The length of the CDR3 is 13 residues. This chain's CDR3 is CASSPSTQETQYF. CDR3 nucleotides: TGTGCTAGCAGCCCTAGTACCCAAGAGACCCAGTACTTC.

This clone occurred once. The chain links TRBV28 to TRBJ2-3; D is unclear. Looked up from germline, CDR1 is MDHEN and CDR2 is SYDVKM. The CDR3 is 15 residues long. V was shortened by 6 bases and J by 5 bases, with 18 bases between the two germline ends. CDR3 nucleotides: TGTGCCAGCAGCCATGGGTTGGGTGAAGGAGATACGCAGTATTTT. This encodes CASSHGLGEGDTQYF.

This chain connects TRBV19 to TRBJ1-5; tentatively, D is TRBD1 (5 bases). CDR3 length: 16 amino acids. V was shortened by 4 bases and J by 6 bases, with 19 bases between the two germline ends. Germline-derived CDR1 and CDR2 are LNHDA and SQIVND (reference sequence). The CDR3 DNA is TGTGCCAGTAGTAAGTGGACAAGTATAGGGGCTCAGCCCCAGCATTTT. Its translation: CASSKWTSIGAQPQHF.

This chain links TRBV10-2 with TRBJ1-1; unclear D gene. V lost 7 bases to trimming and J lost 1 base, with 10 bases between them. This CDR3 is built from 13 residues. Germline V gene lookup returns CDR1 WSHSY and CDR2 SAAADI. The CDR3 here is CASTWTENTEAFF. In nucleotides, the CDR3 is TGCGCCAGCACCTGGACGGAGAACACTGAAGCTTTCTTT.

The chain employs TRBV28 and TRBJ1-3; tentatively, D is TRBD1 (6 bases). In germline, CDR1 is MDHEN, CDR2 SYDVKM. The CDR3 contains 16 residues. Trimming took 4 bases from V and 0 from J, leaving 13 bases between them. CDR3 amino acids: CASSWSWTDSGNTIYF. Here the CDR3 DNA reads TGTGCCAGCAGTTGGTCGTGGACAGACTCTGGAAACACCATATATTTT. Variable domain in full (rest from reference TRBV28 and TRBJ1-3): DVKVTQSSRYLVKRTGEKVFLECVQDMDHENMFWYRQDPGLGLRLIYFSYDVKMKEKGDIPEGYSVSREKKERFSLILESASTNQTSMYLCASSWSWTDSGNTIYFGEGSWLTVV.

This clone was detected only a few times. The chain has TRBV18 and TRBJ2-1, with 8 bases lining up with TRBD1. The CDR3 covers 14 residues. CDR1 is KGHSH, CDR2 LQKENI, per germline. The trim removed 4 bases at V and 6 bases at J, leaving 5 bases unmatched. CDR3 bases: TGTGCCAGCTCACAATCGCAGGGGGCCAATGAGCAGTTCTTC. It specifies CASSQSQGANEQFF. Full variable domain (outside the CDR3, taken from reference TRBV18 and TRBJ2-1): NAGVMQNPRHLVRRRGQEARLRCSPMKGHSHVYWYRQLPEEGLKFMVYLQKENIIDESGMPKERFSAEFPKEGPSILRIQQVVRGDSAAYFCASSQSQGANEQFFGPGTRLTVL.

V usage is TRBV9 and J usage is TRBJ2-1; 10 bases fit TRBD2. Germline trimming cut 0 bases from V and 7 bases from J; bases unmatched to any gene: 13. CDR1 and CDR2 from the germline V gene are SGDLS and YYNGEE. The CDR3 contains 18 residues. CDR3 nucleotide sequence: TGTGCCAGCAGCGTAGCAAGAATGCCGGGACTAGCGCTGAATGAGCAGTTCTTC. It is translated as CASSVARMPGLALNEQFF. Combining the CDR3 with reference TRBV9 and TRBJ2-1 gives the whole variable domain DSGVTQTPKHLITATGQRVTLRCSPRSGDLSVYWYQQSLDQGLQFLIQYYNGEERAKGNILERFSAQQFPDLHSELNLSSLELGDSALYFCASSVARMPGLALNEQFFGPGTRLTVL.

This rearrangement joins TRBV6-5 to TRBJ2-7, with a weak D call TRBD1 (6 bases). V was trimmed by 6 bases and J by 5 bases, leaving 17 bases between them. CDR1 and CDR2 (germline): MNHEY, SVGAGI. The CDR3 totals 14 residues. The CDR3 loop reads CASRTAGDGDEQYF. CDR3 DNA: TGTGCCAGCAGAACCGCAGGGGACGGGGACGAGCAGTACTTC.